A single sample gave rise to the 23 T cell receptor beta chains below, sequenced in a study of shared clonotypes between healthy human individuals. Clones were read by immunoSEQ multiplex PCR, and TCRdb kept only the in-frame ones, dropping some. The sample lists around 1.1 million clones, around three quarters seen once, with 0.61% in the top ten. Sequencing input: memory CD4+ T cells from PBMCs. The subset was: CD45RA-negative fraction. The receptor source for this set is a man between 18 and 29 years old in good health. Some clones in this sample may be carry-over from other donors' samples.

The chain is built from TRBV19 and TRBJ1-1; the D gene is possibly TRBD1 (5 bases). CDR1 is LNHDA, CDR2 SQIVND, per germline (reference sequence). The ends were cut back, 7 bases at V and 3 bases at J, with 12 bases in the middle. The CDR3 extends over 13 amino acids. The CDR3 DNA reads TGTGCCAGTATTGGCAGGGAGTACACTGAAGCTTTCTTT. Protein sequence: CASIGREYTEAFF.

The chain employs TRBV7-9 and TRBJ2-2; 8 nucleotides agree with TRBD1. Germline CDR1 is SEHNR and CDR2 is FQNEAQ (reference sequence). The V and J ends lost 5 bases and 5 bases, in that order; junction bases with no gene match: 13. The CDR3 is 17 amino acids. CDR3 protein: CASSTVRQGKGTGELFF. The CDR3 DNA reads TGTGCCAGCAGCACCGTCCGACAGGGGAAAGGGACCGGGGAGCTGTTTTTT.

This sequence joins TRBV7-2 and TRBJ1-1; no clear D. The CDR3 loop spans 13 amino acids. From germline, CDR1 is SGHTA and CDR2 FQGNSA. V was clipped by 5 bases and J by 1 base, with 8 bases between them. The CDR3 DNA follows: TGTGCCAGCAGCGTGGTAAGGAACACTGAAGCTTTCTTT. Translated: CASSVVRNTEAFF.

The gene calls are TRBV7-2 and TRBJ1-4; 10 bases match TRBD1. Germline trimming cut 2 bases from V and 8 bases from J; bases unmatched to any gene: 5. The CDR3 consists of 15 residues. The germline V gene encodes CDR1 SGHTA and CDR2 FQGNSA. CDR3 in DNA: TGTGCCAGCAGCTTATCCGGGACAGGGGTAGAAAAACTGTTTTTT. This codes for CASSLSGTGVEKLFF. Using reference TRBV7-2 and TRBJ1-4 for the parts outside the CDR3, the full variable domain is GAGVSQSPSNKVTEKGKDVELRCDPISGHTALYWYRQSLGQGLEFLIYFQGNSAPDKSGLPSDRFSAERTGGSVSTLTIQRTQQEDSAVYLCASSLSGTGVEKLFFGSGTQLSVL.

This chain connects TRBV5-1 to TRBJ2-2; TRBD1 aligns across 7 bases. The ends lost 4 bases at V and 6 bases at J; junction bases unmatched: 9. This CDR3 has 15 residues. The germline gives CDR1 SGHRS, CDR2 YFSETQ. The CDR3 spells CASSTSTGAAGELFF. In DNA, the CDR3 is TGCGCCAGCAGCACCTCAACAGGGGCAGCCGGGGAGCTGTTTTTT.

The V gene is TRBV5-5, the J gene TRBJ1-5, with unresolved D. The CDR3 contains 15 residues. Germline V CDR1 and CDR2: SGHKS, YYEKEE (reference sequence). Trimming shortened V by 4 bases and J by 5 bases, and 16 bases separated the two germline ends. DNA for the CDR3: TGTGCCAGCAGCCGAGTACTGTCCCCTGATCAGCCCCAGCATTTT. The encoded protein is CASSRVLSPDQPQHF. Together with reference TRBV5-5 and TRBJ1-5, the CDR3 gives the full variable domain: DAGVTQSPTHLIKTRGQQVTLRCSPISGHKSVSWYQQVLGQGPQFIFQYYEKEERGRGNFPDRFSARQFPNYSSELNVNALLLGDSALYLCASSRVLSPDQPQHFGDGTRLSIL.

In the case of this clone: Being one base from a much bigger clone, this may be a read error. This sample includes further DNA sequences coding for the same CDR3. The chain couples TRBV7-8 to TRBJ1-1; D uncertain. CDR3 length equals 13 residues. Per germline, CDR1 SGHVS and CDR2 FQNEAQ. Trimming stripped 1 base from V and 1 base from J, with 4 bases between. The CDR3 sequence is CASSLGRNTEAFF. CDR3 DNA: TGTGCCAGCAGCTTAGGGCGGAACACTGAAGCTTTCTTT. Full variable domain (outside the CDR3, taken from reference TRBV7-8 and TRBJ1-1): GAGVSQSPRYKVAKRGQDVALRCDPISGHVSLFWYQQALGQGPEFLTYFQNEAQLDKSGLPSDRFFAERPEGSVSTLKIQRTQQEDSAVYLCASSLGRNTEAFFGQGTRLTVV.

This rearrangement joins TRBV7-9 to TRBJ2-3; D gene ambiguous. Trimming removed 5 bases at V and 2 bases at J, with 8 bases between. CDR3 length: 13 amino acids. Germline V lookup: CDR1 SEHNR, CDR2 FQNEAQ (reference sequence). CDR3 bases: TGTGCCAGCAGCACCGAGACCACAGATACGCAGTATTTT. This codes for CASSTETTDTQYF. Supplemented by reference TRBV7-9 and TRBJ2-3, the full variable domain reads DTGVSQNPRHKITKRGQNVTFRCDPISEHNRLYWYRQTLGQGPEFLTYFQNEAQLEKSRLLSDRFSAERPKGSFSTLEIQRTEQGDSAMYLCASSTETTDTQYFGPGTRLTVL.

The rearrangement links TRBV11-2 to TRBJ2-1; TRBD2 matches at 11 bases. Unmatched junction bases numbered 5, after V lost 5 bases and J lost 5 bases. Germline V lookup: CDR1 SGHAT, CDR2 FQNNGV. CDR3 length equals 15 residues. The CDR3 DNA is TGTGCCAGCAGCCCCCGACTAGCGGGGCACAATGAGCAGTTCTTC. Its translation: CASSPRLAGHNEQFF. Full variable domain (outside the CDR3, taken from reference TRBV11-2 and TRBJ2-1): EAGVAQSPRYKIIEKRQSVAFWCNPISGHATLYWYQQILGQGPKLLIQFQNNGVVDDSQLPKDRFSAERLKGVDSTLKIQPAKLEDSAVYLCASSPRLAGHNEQFFGPGTRLTVL.

The rearrangement uses TRBV7-2 and TRBJ1-1; D remains unclear. The V gene's germline CDR1 is SGHTA and CDR2 FQGNSA. The CDR3 has 13 residues. V lost 6 bases and J 0 bases, leaving 8 bases between the germline ends. The CDR3 loop is CASSPHMNTEAFF. CDR3 bases: TGTGCCAGCAGTCCCCATATGAACACTGAAGCTTTCTTT.

CDR3: CASSESAVGYPTDTQYF. CDR3 sequence (DNA): TGCGCCAGCAGTGAGTCGGCAGTCGGCTACCCCACAGATACGCAGTATTTT. The chain uses TRBV10-1 and TRBJ2-3; D not resolved. CDR1 is WNHNN, CDR2 SYGVQD, per germline (reference sequence). Trimming left V 0 bases short and J 2 bases short, with 15 bases between. The CDR3 loop spans 17 amino acids.

A word on this clone: This likely came from a read error, as a far larger clone is one base away. This sample also contains other DNA sequences that code for the same CDR3. The J gene is TRBJ1-2, the V gene TRBV28; the D is unclear. CDR1 and CDR2 from the germline V gene are MDHEN and SYDVKM. This CDR3 spans 16 amino acids. V lost 5 bases and J 0 bases, leaving 16 bases between the germline ends. The CDR3 DNA follows: TGTGCCAGCAGTAACGTCGGAGGCCTCTCTAACTATGGCTACACCTTC. It codes for CASSNVGGLSNYGYTF.

The chain has TRBV28 and TRBJ1-1, with a possible D match to TRBD1 (5 bases). This CDR3 contains 15 residues. V lost 1 base to trimming and J lost 8 bases, with 17 bases between them. The germline CDR1 and CDR2 sequences are MDHEN and SYDVKM. The CDR3 here is CASSLSGLQTKEAFF. CDR3 nucleotides: TGTGCCAGCAGTTTATCGGGGCTCCAAACGAAAGAAGCTTTCTTT.

The chain joins TRBV19 to TRBJ2-6, with TRBD1 matching over 8 bases. Germline V gives CDR1 LNHDA, CDR2 SQIVND (reference sequence). The CDR3 has 16 residues. The V and J ends lost 4 bases and 0 bases, in that order; junction bases with no gene match: 2. The CDR3 region is CASSNRGISGANVLTF. Here the CDR3 DNA reads TGTGCCAGTAGTAACAGGGGGATCTCTGGGGCCAACGTCCTGACTTTC.

The chain has TRBV5-1 and TRBJ2-1; D not certain. Germline V gives CDR1 SGHRS, CDR2 YFSETQ. The germline V and J ends were trimmed by 4 bases and 4 bases, with 9 bases remaining between them. The CDR3 has 13 residues. The CDR3 nucleotides are TGCGCCAGCAGCACCGCTTTTTACAATGAGCAGTTCTTC. Translated, it gives CASSTAFYNEQFF.

The rearrangement links TRBV11-2 to TRBJ2-3; 11 bases line up with TRBD2. The CDR3 consists of 14 residues. J gave up 6 bases and V 4 bases, and 3 bases lay outside the gene matches. CDR1 is SGHAT and CDR2 is FQNNGV in the germline V gene. The CDR3 DNA reads as TGTGCCAGCAGCTCGTCTAGCGGGAGGGATACGCAGTATTTT. The encoded protein is CASSSSSGRDTQYF.

The chain employs TRBV11-3 and TRBJ2-1, with 8 bases identical to TRBD2. The trim removed 1 base at V and 1 base at J, leaving 6 bases unmatched. This CDR3 region has 17 residues. Germline CDR1 reads SGHNT; CDR2 reads YENEEA. CDR3 bases: TGTGCCAGCAGCTTAGGGCTTAGCGGGACATCCTACAATGAGCAGTTCTTC. Translated: CASSLGLSGTSYNEQFF.

J is TRBJ1-1 and V is TRBV27; D is unresolved. V was pared by 6 bases and J by 1 base, with 9 bases between. There are 13 residues in the CDR3. The germline V gene has CDR1 MNHEY and CDR2 SMNVEV (reference sequence). DNA of the CDR3: TGTGCCAGCAGCCCCAAAAAGAACACTGAAGCTTTCTTT. As protein: CASSPKKNTEAFF.

This clone appeared many times. The gene calls are TRBV5-1 and TRBJ1-3; D is undetermined. Germline V gene data show CDR1 as SGHRS and CDR2 as YFSETQ. The CDR3 sequence is 15 residues long. Trimming took 4 bases from V and 2 from J, leaving 13 bases between them. The CDR3 spells CASSDPAGAGNTIYF. The CDR3 region has the DNA TGCGCCAGCAGCGATCCAGCCGGGGCTGGAAACACCATATATTTT.

The chain couples TRBV28 to TRBJ2-7; D remains ambiguous. Germline assignment: CDR1 MDHEN and CDR2 SYDVKM. The CDR3 runs 16 residues. Trimming pared 5 bases from V and 3 bases from J, leaving 20 bases between. The CDR3 reads CASSPYAASSVYEQYF. Written as DNA, the CDR3 is TGTGCCAGCAGTCCGTATGCGGCGTCGTCGGTCTACGAGCAGTACTTC.

This chain uses TRBV5-4 with TRBJ2-7, with D possibly matching TRBD1 (6 bases). Germline V gene lookup returns CDR1 SGHNT and CDR2 YYREEE (reference sequence). V was trimmed by 4 bases and J by 1 base, leaving 21 bases between them. This CDR3 is 17 amino acids long. This CDR3 is CASSPAPGARGSYEQYF. The CDR3 nucleotides are TGTGCCAGCAGCCCCGCCCCTGGGGCCAGGGGATCCTACGAGCAGTACTTC.

The chain combines TRBV2 with TRBJ2-7; D remains unclear. The CDR3 loop spans 11 amino acids. The ends were cut back, 6 bases at V and 7 bases at J, with 10 bases in the middle. Germline V lookup: CDR1 SNHLY, CDR2 FYNNEI. CDR3 protein: CASRIEGEQYF. The CDR3 bases are TGTGCCAGCAGGATAGAAGGAGAGCAGTACTTC.

This chain links TRBV7-3 with TRBJ2-5; D is perhaps TRBD1 or TRBD2 (5 bases each). Germline V CDR1 and CDR2: SGHTA, FQGTGA. Trimming took 5 bases from V and 5 from J, leaving 12 bases between them. This CDR3 region has 13 residues. The CDR3 nucleotides read TGTGCCAGCAGCGAAACCAGGGAGGAGACCCAGTACTTC. This codes for CASSETREETQYF. Looking up the rest from reference TRBV7-3 and TRBJ2-5 gives the full variable domain: GAGVSQTPSNKVTEKGKYVELRCDPISGHTALYWYRQSLGQGPEFLIYFQGTGAADDSGLPNDRFFAVRPEGSVSTLKIQRTERGDSAVYLCASSETREETQYFGPGTRLLVL.